This is a list of T cell receptor beta chains from one sample in a study of shared clonotypes between healthy human individuals. Only in-frame clones appear in the TCRdb table, and some are missing; sequencing was by immunoSEQ multiplex PCR. The sample carries about 990,000 clones, 78% recorded once. The source material was memory CD4+ T cells from PBMCs. These receptors were collected from a young man in good health. Some clones in this sample may be carry-over from other donors' samples. Each CDR3 is given with its conserved first and last residue. A D gene is named only where the DNA matches it firmly. A row's size may be missing; if present it is once, few, many or a size class.

TRBJ2-5 TRBV5-4 . . CASSLPTKLADQETQYF TGTGCCAGCAGCTTGCCAACAAAGTTAGCGGACCAAGAGACCCAGTACTTC
TRBJ1-5 TRBV4-1 TRBD1 many CASSQETGGGNQPQHF TGCGCCAGCAGCCAAGAGACAGGGGGCGGCAATCAGCCCCAGCATTTT
TRBJ2-7 TRBV12-2 . . CASRLGQGCFSYEQYF TGTGCAAGTCGCTTAGGACAGGGGTGTTTCTCCTACGAGCAGTACTTC
TRBJ2-1 TRBV27 TRBD2 . CASSFKRGNEQFF TGTGCCAGCAGTTTTAAGCGGGGCAATGAGCAGTTCTTC
TRBJ2-3 TRBV30 . . CACSLETDTQYF TGTGCCTGTAGTCTGGAGACAGATACGCAGTATTTT
TRBJ1-2 TRBV2 . . CASSVGGYYGYTF TGTGCCAGCAGTGTGGGAGGCTACTATGGCTACACCTTC
TRBJ2-7 TRBV6-5 . . CASKWQYEQYF TGTGCCAGCAAGTGGCAGTACGAGCAGTACTTC
TRBJ2-2 TRBV4-2 TRBD2 few CASSPLAGGQTGELFF TGTGCCAGCAGCCCCCTAGCGGGAGGTCAGACCGGGGAGCTGTTTTTT
TRBJ2-7 TRBV7-9 . . CASSLKAGMAGDYEQYF TGTGCCAGCAGCTTAAAGGCGGGGATGGCAGGGGACTACGAGCAGTACTTC
TRBJ1-3 TRBV28 . many CASRPSGGNTIYF TGTGCCAGCAGGCCCAGTGGGGGAAACACCATATATTTT
TRBJ2-3 TRBV28 TRBD2 . CAIRTSGRALDTQYF TGTGCCATCAGGACTAGCGGGAGGGCCCTTGATACGCAGTATTTT
TRBJ2-2 TRBV6-6 TRBD2 . CASSSHSGMGTGELFF TGTGCCAGCAGTTCCCATAGCGGGATGGGAACCGGGGAGCTGTTTTTT
TRBJ2-7 TRBV6-1 TRBD2 . CASSGWSSGTGQYF TGTGCCAGCAGTGGGTGGAGTAGCGGGACTGGGCAGTACTTC
TRBJ2-3 TRBV27 TRBD2 . CASNRRGADTQYF TGTGCCAGCAACCGCCGGGGGGCAGATACGCAGTATTTT
TRBJ1-1 TRBV5-1 . . CASTPDRMGVQAFF TGCGCCAGCACTCCCGACAGGATGGGCGTGCAAGCTTTCTTT
TRBJ2-1 TRBV4-1 TRBD2 . CASSLSRGLAGGNSEQFF TGCGCCAGCAGCCTTTCACGGGGACTAGCGGGAGGGAACAGTGAGCAGTTCTTC
TRBJ2-1 TRBV7-2 TRBD2 . CASSLVGTSGNNEQFF TGTGCCAGCAGCTTAGTCGGAACTAGCGGTAACAATGAGCAGTTCTTC
TRBJ1-1 TRBV2 TRBD1 once CASSVTGRGVTEAFF TGTGCCAGCAGTGTGACAGGGAGGGGGGTCACTGAAGCTTTCTTT
TRBJ1-5 TRBV15 TRBD1 . CATSGSGGFSNQPQHF TGTGCCACCAGCGGGTCAGGGGGGTTTAGCAATCAGCCCCAGCATTTT
TRBJ1-3 TRBV7-9 . . CASSPLGLTGNTIYF TGTGCCAGCAGCCCTCTGGGCCTAACTGGAAACACCATATATTTT
TRBJ1-2 TRBV28 . . CASSLTQGGYGYTF TGTGCCAGCAGTCTGACCCAGGGAGGCTATGGCTACACCTTC
TRBJ1-3 TRBV7-6 . few CASSLGREDTIYF TGTGCCAGCAGCTTAGGGCGGGAGGACACCATATATTTT
TRBJ2-7 TRBV25-1 . . CASSDHGSSYEQYF TGTGCCAGCAGTGACCACGGGAGCTCCTACGAGCAGTACTTC
TRBJ2-2 TRBV10-3 . . CAISGSTNTGELFF TGTGCCATCAGCGGAAGTACGAACACCGGGGAGCTGTTTTTT
TRBJ2-7 TRBV6-6 . . CASSTTDTYEQYF TGTGCCAGCAGCACGACTGATACCTACGAGCAGTACTTC
TRBJ2-5 TRBV5-6 . . CASSFGAWETQYF TGTGCCAGCAGCTTCGGAGCGTGGGAGACCCAGTACTTC
TRBJ2-1 TRBV11-2 . . CASGDLPPPYNEQFF TGTGCCAGCGGGGACTTACCTCCTCCCTACAATGAGCAGTTCTTC
TRBJ2-1 TRBV5-1 TRBD1 once CASSYYLTGAYNEQFF TGCGCCAGCAGCTATTATTTGACAGGGGCCTACAATGAGCAGTTCTTC
TRBJ2-1 TRBV7-2 TRBD2 . CASSLALAGVVEQFF TGTGCCAGCAGCTTGGCACTAGCGGGAGTGGTTGAGCAGTTCTTC
TRBJ1-4 TRBV27 . . CASSREKRYNEKLFF TGTGCCAGCAGTAGGGAAAAGAGATACAATGAAAAACTGTTTTTT
TRBJ2-3 TRBV7-2 . once CASMGSSESTDTQYF TGTGCCAGCATGGGGTCTAGCGAGAGCACAGATACGCAGTATTTT
TRBJ2-2 TRBV6-5 . . CASSRRTGELFF TGTGCCAGCAGTCGCCGTACAGGGGAGCTGTTTTTT
TRBJ2-7 TRBV11-1 . . CASRGRRLYEQYF TGTGCCAGCAGAGGGCGGCGGCTCTACGAGCAGTACTTC
TRBJ2-5 TRBV6-5 . . CASSPPRDSSRRYF TGTGCCAGCAGCCCCCCCCGGGACTCCTCTAGAAGGTACTTC
TRBJ2-1 TRBV6-6 TRBD1 . CASRIVTGEEKNEQFF TGTGCCAGCAGGATTGTGACAGGGGAGGAGAAAAATGAGCAGTTCTTC
TRBJ1-1 TRBV28 TRBD1 . CASRHETGGQAEAFF TGTGCCAGCAGACACGAGACAGGGGGCCAGGCTGAAGCTTTCTTT
TRBJ2-7 TRBV28 . . CASTRGGAGLIYEQYF TGTGCCAGCACTCGAGGCGGGGCAGGGTTAATCTACGAGCAGTACTTC
TRBJ1-5 TRBV7-2 TRBD1 . CASSLEQGSGNQPQHF TGTGCCAGCAGCTTAGAACAGGGGAGCGGAAATCAGCCCCAGCATTTT
TRBJ2-3 TRBV29-1 TRBD2 . CSGRKVSGRLEATDTQYF TGCAGCGGCCGGAAGGTTAGCGGGAGGCTGGAGGCCACAGATACGCAGTATTTT
TRBJ2-5 TRBV6-5 . . CASSYSYRSREAQYF TGTGCCAGCAGTTACTCATACAGATCGAGGGAGGCCCAGTACTTC
TRBJ2-1 TRBV29-1 TRBD2 . CSVASRGTTGYNEQFF TGCAGCGTGGCATCGAGAGGGACTACGGGATACAATGAGCAGTTCTTC
TRBJ2-5 TRBV29-1 . few CSVDSTRETQYF TGCAGCGTTGATAGCACTCGGGAGACCCAGTACTTC
TRBJ2-7 TRBV5-4 . once CASGTPGIHEQYF TGTGCCAGCGGGACACCGGGGATCCACGAGCAGTACTTC
TRBJ1-3 TRBV10-3 TRBD1 . CAISDHAQGSGNTIYF TGTGCCATCAGTGACCACGCACAGGGGTCTGGAAACACCATATATTTT
TRBJ1-2 TRBV2 TRBD1 few CASSEGTGGLDANYGYTF TGTGCCAGCAGTGAAGGTACAGGGGGCCTTGACGCTAACTATGGCTACACCTTC
TRBJ2-1 TRBV2 TRBD2 . CASSELAGVGNEQFF TGTGCCAGCAGTGAACTAGCGGGAGTGGGGAATGAGCAGTTCTTC
TRBJ2-3 TRBV7-2 . . CASSPRANTDTQYF TGTGCCAGCAGCCCTCGGGCCAACACAGATACGCAGTATTTT
TRBJ2-4 TRBV29-1 . . CSVAGPLGDIQYF TGCAGCGTTGCGGGGCCTCTGGGGGACATTCAGTACTTC
TRBJ1-2 TRBV20-1 . . CSATDSYGYTF TGCAGTGCCACGGACAGCTATGGCTACACCTTC
TRBJ2-3 TRBV5-1 . . CASSLAVGGLTDTQYF TGCGCCAGCAGCTTGGCCGTGGGCGGGCTCACAGATACGCAGTATTTT
TRBJ2-1 TRBV4-1 . . CASSQDPMSYNEQFF TGCGCCAGCAGCCAAGACCCCATGTCCTACAATGAGCAGTTCTTC
TRBJ2-7 TRBV19 . . CASSIRGTMPYEQYF TGTGCCAGTAGTATACGGGGGACCATGCCCTACGAGCAGTACTTC
TRBJ2-7 TRBV11-3 . . CASSLGGDTYEQYF TGTGCCAGCAGCTTAGGGGGAGATACCTACGAGCAGTACTTC
TRBJ2-2 TRBV5-1 TRBD1 . CASSSPPGQGGTGELFF TGCGCCAGCAGTTCACCTCCGGGACAGGGGGGCACCGGGGAGCTGTTTTTT
TRBJ2-7 TRBV28 . few CASSYSSYEQYF TGTGCCAGCAGTTATTCCTCCTACGAGCAGTACTTC
TRBJ1-2 TRBV27 . . CASSANRGVDGYTF TGTGCCAGCAGCGCAAACCGGGGGGTCGATGGCTACACCTTC
TRBJ2-3 TRBV5-6 . . CASSFGGLTDTQYF TGTGCCAGCAGCTTCGGGGGGCTCACAGATACGCAGTATTTT
TRBJ1-1 TRBV27 . . CASSDRDTMNTEAFF TGTGCCAGCAGTGACCGGGACACGATGAACACTGAAGCTTTCTTT
TRBJ2-1 TRBV21-1 . . CASSNRGANEQFF TGTGCCAGCAGCAACCGGGGGGCGAATGAGCAGTTCTTC